The 10 T cell receptor beta chains below all came from one sample that was sequenced in a study of blood T cell repertoires in COVID-19. Produced via immunoSEQ multiplex PCR; TCRdb's table is partial and in-frame only. The table records roughly 130,000 clones, approximately 80% of them present only once. Sequenced: peripheral blood. The receptors shown here come from a man between 70 and 80 years old with acute or convalescent COVID-19.

This clone has only one observation. This sequence joins TRBV5-6 and TRBJ2-7, with D perhaps TRBD1 (5 bases). Germline loops: CDR1 SGHDT, CDR2 YYEEEE. The CDR3 consists of 14 residues. Trimming pared 2 bases from V and 2 bases from J, leaving 11 bases between. The CDR3 DNA is TGTGCCAGCAGCTTATTGCAGGGTACCTACGAGCAGTACTTC. As protein: CASSLLQGTYEQYF.

The V call is TRBV7-2, the J call TRBJ2-7, with a weak D call TRBD2 (6 bases). V dropped 5 bases and J dropped 6 bases, with 17 bases sitting between them. The V gene's germline CDR1 is SGHTA and CDR2 FQGNSA. There are 14 residues in the CDR3. CDR3: CASSPRSGRSEQYF. The DNA for the CDR3 is TGTGCCAGCAGCCCCAGATCAGGGAGGAGCGAGCAGTACTTC.

The chain links TRBV6-6 to TRBJ2-5; 8 nucleotides match TRBD2. CDR3 length: 16 residues. Trimming cost V 4 bases and J 2 bases; bases outside gene matches: 9. Germline V CDR1 and CDR2: MNHNY, SVGAGI (reference sequence). The CDR3 bases are TGTGCCAGCAGTTCCCATGAGCGGGGGATGCAAGAGACCCAGTACTTC. It is translated as CASSSHERGMQETQYF.

J is TRBJ2-5 and V is TRBV10-1; maybe TRBD2 (6 bases). CDR3 length: 15 amino acids. CDR1 is WNHNN and CDR2 is SYGVQD in the germline V gene (reference sequence). V lost 0 bases and J 1 base, leaving 9 bases between the germline ends. The CDR3 coding sequence is TGCGCCAGCAGTGAGTCGGCCGGGGGCCAAGAGACCCAGTACTTC. It is translated as CASSESAGGQETQYF.

V is TRBV6-5 and J is TRBJ2-6, with D unclear. Trimming removed 5 bases from V and 0 bases from J, with 8 bases in between. Germline V CDR1 and CDR2: MNHEY, SVGAGI. This CDR3 is built from 15 residues. The CDR3 coding sequence is TGTGCCAGCAGTCGCGCCCGCTCTGGGGCCAACGTCCTGACTTTC. It encodes CASSRARSGANVLTF.

J is TRBJ2-1 and V is TRBV5-1, with 7 nucleotides matching TRBD1. The V segment lost 4 bases and the J segment 3 bases; nucleotides outside the gene matches: 7. The CDR3 has 15 amino acids. Germline values: CDR1 SGHRS, CDR2 YFSETQ. The CDR3 protein is CASSLEGTDYNEQFF. The CDR3 region has the DNA TGCGCCAGCAGCCTGGAAGGGACAGACTACAATGAGCAGTTCTTC.

In its sample, this clone was seen many times. The chain has TRBV27 and TRBJ2-1, with a possible D match to TRBD2 (5 bases). This CDR3 contains 14 residues. CDR1 is MNHEY, CDR2 SMNVEV, per germline (reference sequence). V was cut by 0 bases and J by 8 bases, with 11 bases left in between. The CDR3 region is CASSLSPTRDEQFF. CDR3 DNA sequence: TGTGCCAGCAGTTTATCCCCCACTAGAGATGAGCAGTTCTTC.

The rearrangement joins TRBV20-1 to TRBJ2-2; TRBD2 aligns across 12 bases. Germline V gene data show CDR1 as DFQATT and CDR2 as SNEGSKA (reference sequence). The CDR3 totals 16 residues. With V trimmed by 3 bases and J by 2 bases, 4 bases remained unmatched. The CDR3 region is CSASASGGVNTGELFF. In DNA form, the CDR3 reads TGCAGTGCTAGTGCTAGCGGGGGGGTAAACACCGGGGAGCTGTTTTTT.

The chain joins TRBV11-3 to TRBJ2-1; 9 nucleotides match TRBD1. The CDR3 is 13 amino acids. Per the germline V gene, CDR1 is SGHNT and CDR2 is YENEEA. V dropped 5 bases and J dropped 5; count of bases not matched to a gene: 1. DNA of the CDR3: TGTGCCAGCAGCAGGGACAGGGACAATGAGCAGTTCTTC. Its translation: CASSRDRDNEQFF.

The V call is TRBV6-1, the J call TRBJ2-1; TRBD2 is a possible D gene (5 bases). Per the germline V gene, CDR1 is MNHNS and CDR2 is SASEGT. The V end was cut by 3 bases, the J end by 0 bases, with 18 bases between. The length of the CDR3 is 18 residues. The CDR3 nucleotides read TGTGCCAGCAGTGACGGAGGTGCGTGGGATTTCTCCTACAATGAGCAGTTCTTC. Its protein product is CASSDGGAWDFSYNEQFF.